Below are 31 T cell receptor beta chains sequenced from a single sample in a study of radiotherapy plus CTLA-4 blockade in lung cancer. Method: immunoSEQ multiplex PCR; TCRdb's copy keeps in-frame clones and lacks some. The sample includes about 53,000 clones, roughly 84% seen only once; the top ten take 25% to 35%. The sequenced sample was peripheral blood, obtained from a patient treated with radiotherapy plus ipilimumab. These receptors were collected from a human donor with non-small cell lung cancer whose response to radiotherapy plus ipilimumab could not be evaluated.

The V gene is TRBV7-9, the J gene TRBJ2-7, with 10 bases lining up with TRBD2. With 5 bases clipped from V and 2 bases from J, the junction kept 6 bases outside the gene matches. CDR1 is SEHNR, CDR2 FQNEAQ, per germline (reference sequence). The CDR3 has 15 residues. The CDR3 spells CASSQRTSGAYEQYF. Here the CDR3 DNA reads TGTGCCAGCAGCCAACGGACTAGCGGAGCCTACGAGCAGTACTTC.

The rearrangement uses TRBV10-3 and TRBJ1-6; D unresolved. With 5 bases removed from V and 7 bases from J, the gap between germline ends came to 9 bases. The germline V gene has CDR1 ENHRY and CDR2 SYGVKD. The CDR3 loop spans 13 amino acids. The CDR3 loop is CAISSAGNSPLHF. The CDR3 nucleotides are TGTGCCATCAGTAGTGCGGGGAATTCACCCCTCCACTTT.

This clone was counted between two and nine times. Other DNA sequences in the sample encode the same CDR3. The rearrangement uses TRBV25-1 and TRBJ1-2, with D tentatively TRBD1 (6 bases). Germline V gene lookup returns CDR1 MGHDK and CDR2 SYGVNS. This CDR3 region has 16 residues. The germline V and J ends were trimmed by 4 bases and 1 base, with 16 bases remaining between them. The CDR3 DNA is TGTGCCAGCAGTGGATCTCGGGGGGCTTATAACTATGGCTACACCTTC. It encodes CASSGSRGAYNYGYTF.

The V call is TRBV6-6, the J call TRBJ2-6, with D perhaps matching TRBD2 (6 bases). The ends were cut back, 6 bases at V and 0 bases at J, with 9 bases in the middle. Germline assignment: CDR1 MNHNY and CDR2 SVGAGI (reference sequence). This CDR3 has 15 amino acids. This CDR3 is CASSMEGSGANVLTF. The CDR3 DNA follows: TGTGCCAGCAGCATGGAGGGCTCTGGGGCCAACGTCCTGACTTTC.

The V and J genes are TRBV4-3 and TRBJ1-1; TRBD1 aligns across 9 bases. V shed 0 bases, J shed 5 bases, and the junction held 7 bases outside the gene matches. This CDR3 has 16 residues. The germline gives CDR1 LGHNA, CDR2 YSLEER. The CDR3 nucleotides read TGCGCCAGCAGCCAAGATGCGACAGGGGGTTGGACTGAAGCTTTCTTT. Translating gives CASSQDATGGWTEAFF.

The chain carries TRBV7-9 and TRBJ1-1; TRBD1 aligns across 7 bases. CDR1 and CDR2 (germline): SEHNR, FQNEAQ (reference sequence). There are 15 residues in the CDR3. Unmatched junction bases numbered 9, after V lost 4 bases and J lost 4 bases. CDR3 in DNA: TGTGCCAGCAGCTCTGGGCAGGGGGATTTCACTGAAGCTTTCTTT. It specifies CASSSGQGDFTEAFF.

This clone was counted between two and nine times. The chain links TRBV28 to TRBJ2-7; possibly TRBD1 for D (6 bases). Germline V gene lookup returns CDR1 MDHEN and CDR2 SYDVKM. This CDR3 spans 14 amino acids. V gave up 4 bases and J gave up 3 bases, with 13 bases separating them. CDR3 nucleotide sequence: TGTGCCAGCAGTTCGCCGGGACATCACTACGAGCAGTACTTC. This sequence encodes CASSSPGHHYEQYF. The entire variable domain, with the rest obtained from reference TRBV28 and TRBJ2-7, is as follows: DVKVTQSSRYLVKRTGEKVFLECVQDMDHENMFWYRQDPGLGLRLIYFSYDVKMKEKGDIPEGYSVSREKKERFSLILESASTNQTSMYLCASSSPGHHYEQYFGPGTRLTVT.

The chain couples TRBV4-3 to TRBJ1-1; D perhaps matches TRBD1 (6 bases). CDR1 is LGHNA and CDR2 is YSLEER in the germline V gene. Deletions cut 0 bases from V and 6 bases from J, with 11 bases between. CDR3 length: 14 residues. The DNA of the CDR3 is TGCGCCAGCAGCCAAGATCCAGGGGACCCTGAAGCTTTCTTT. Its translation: CASSQDPGDPEAFF.

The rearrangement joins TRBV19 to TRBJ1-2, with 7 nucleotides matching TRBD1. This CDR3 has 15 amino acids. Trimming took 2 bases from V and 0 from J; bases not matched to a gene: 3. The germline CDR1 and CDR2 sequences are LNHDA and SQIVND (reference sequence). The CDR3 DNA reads TGTGCCAGTAGTATATCAACAGGGGCTAACTATGGCTACACCTTC. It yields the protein CASSISTGANYGYTF.

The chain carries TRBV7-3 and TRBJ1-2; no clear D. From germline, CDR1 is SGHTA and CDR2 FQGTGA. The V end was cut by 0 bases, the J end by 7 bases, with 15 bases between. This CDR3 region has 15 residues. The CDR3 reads CASSLTVAGAGGYTF. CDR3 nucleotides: TGTGCCAGCAGCTTAACGGTTGCAGGCGCGGGTGGCTACACCTTC.

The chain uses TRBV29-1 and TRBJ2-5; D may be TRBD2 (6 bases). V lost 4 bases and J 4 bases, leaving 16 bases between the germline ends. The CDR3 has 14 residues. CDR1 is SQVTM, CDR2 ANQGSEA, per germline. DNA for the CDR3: TGCAGCGTTGGCTCATCGTTGGAGGGAGAGACCCAGTACTTC. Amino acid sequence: CSVGSSLEGETQYF.

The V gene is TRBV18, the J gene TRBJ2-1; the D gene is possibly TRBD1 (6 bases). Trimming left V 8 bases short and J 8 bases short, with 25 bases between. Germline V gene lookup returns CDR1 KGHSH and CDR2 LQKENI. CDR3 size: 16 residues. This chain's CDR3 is CASRIPQGSTLDEQFF. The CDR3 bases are TGTGCCAGCCGCATCCCCCAGGGGAGTACTTTGGATGAGCAGTTCTTC. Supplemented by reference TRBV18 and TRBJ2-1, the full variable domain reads NAGVMQNPRHLVRRRGQEARLRCSPMKGHSHVYWYRQLPEEGLKFMVYLQKENIIDESGMPKERFSAEFPKEGPSILRIQQVVRGDSAAYFCASRIPQGSTLDEQFFGPGTRLTVL.

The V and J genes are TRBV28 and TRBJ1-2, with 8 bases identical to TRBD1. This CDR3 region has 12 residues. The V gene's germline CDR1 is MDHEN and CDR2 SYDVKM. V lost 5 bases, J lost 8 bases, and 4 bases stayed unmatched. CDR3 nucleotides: TGTGCCAGCAGTCAGACAGGGGTAGGCTACACCTTC. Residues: CASSQTGVGYTF.

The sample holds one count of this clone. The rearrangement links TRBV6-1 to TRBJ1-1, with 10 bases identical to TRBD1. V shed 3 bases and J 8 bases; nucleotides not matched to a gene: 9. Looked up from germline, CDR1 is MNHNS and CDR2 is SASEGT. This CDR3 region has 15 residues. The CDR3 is CASSDDPTGGFEAFF. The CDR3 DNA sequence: TGTGCCAGCAGTGACGACCCGACAGGGGGCTTCGAAGCTTTCTTT.

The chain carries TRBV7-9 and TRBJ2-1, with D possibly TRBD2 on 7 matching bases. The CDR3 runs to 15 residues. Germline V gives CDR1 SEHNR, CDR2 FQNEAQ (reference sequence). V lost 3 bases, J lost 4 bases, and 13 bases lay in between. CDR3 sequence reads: CASSFKSGTYNEQFF. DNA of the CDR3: TGTGCCAGCAGCTTTAAAAGCGGGACATACAATGAGCAGTTCTTC. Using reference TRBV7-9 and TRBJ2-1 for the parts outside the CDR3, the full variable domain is DTGVSQNPRHKITKRGQNVTFRCDPISEHNRLYWYRQTLGQGPEFLTYFQNEAQLEKSRLLSDRFSAERPKGSFSTLEIQRTEQGDSAMYLCASSFKSGTYNEQFFGPGTRLTVL.

For the CDR3, the DNA is TGTGCCAGCAGTTTAAGTTTCGCAGGGATGTACAATGAGCAGTTCTTC. Protein sequence: CASSLSFAGMYNEQFF. This chain joins TRBV28 and TRBJ2-1; D might be TRBD1 (5 bases). Trimming took off 2 bases at V and 4 bases at J, with 15 bases between the two ends. Germline assignment: CDR1 MDHEN and CDR2 SYDVKM. The CDR3 is made up of 16 amino acids.

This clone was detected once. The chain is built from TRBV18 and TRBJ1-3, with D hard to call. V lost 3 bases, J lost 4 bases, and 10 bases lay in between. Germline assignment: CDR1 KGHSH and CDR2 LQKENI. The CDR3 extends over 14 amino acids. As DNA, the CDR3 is TGTGCCAGCTCACCGTGGCCTGAAGGAAACACCATATATTTT. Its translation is CASSPWPEGNTIYF.

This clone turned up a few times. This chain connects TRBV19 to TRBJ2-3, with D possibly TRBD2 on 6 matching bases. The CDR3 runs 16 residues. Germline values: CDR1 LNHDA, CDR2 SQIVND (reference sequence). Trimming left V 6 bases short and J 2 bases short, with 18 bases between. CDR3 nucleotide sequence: TGTGCCAGTAGACACTCCGGGCGGGGCCTCACAGATACGCAGTATTTT. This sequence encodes CASRHSGRGLTDTQYF.

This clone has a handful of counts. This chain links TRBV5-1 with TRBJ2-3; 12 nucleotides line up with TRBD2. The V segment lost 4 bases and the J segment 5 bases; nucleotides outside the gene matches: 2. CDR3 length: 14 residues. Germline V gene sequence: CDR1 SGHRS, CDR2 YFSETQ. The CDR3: CASSPGLAGDTQYF. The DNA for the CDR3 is TGCGCCAGCAGCCCGGGACTAGCGGGAGATACGCAGTATTTT.

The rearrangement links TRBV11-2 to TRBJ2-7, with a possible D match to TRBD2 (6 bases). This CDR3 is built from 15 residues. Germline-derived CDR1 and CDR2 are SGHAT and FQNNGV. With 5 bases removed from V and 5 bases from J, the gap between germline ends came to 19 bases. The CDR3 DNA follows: TGTGCCAGCAGCCCTGCGTGGGGGGAACAAAACGAGCAGTACTTC. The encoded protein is CASSPAWGEQNEQYF.

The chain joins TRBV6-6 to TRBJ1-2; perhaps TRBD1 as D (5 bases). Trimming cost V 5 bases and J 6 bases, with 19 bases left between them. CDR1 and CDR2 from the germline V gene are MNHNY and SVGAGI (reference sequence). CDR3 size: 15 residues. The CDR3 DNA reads TGTGCCAGCAGTCGAGGCTCAGGGCAGGGCGATGGCTACACCTTC. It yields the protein CASSRGSGQGDGYTF.

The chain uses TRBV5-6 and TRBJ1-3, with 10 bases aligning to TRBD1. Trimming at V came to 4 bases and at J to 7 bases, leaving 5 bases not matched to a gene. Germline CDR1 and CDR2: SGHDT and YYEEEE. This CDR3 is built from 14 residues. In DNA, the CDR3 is TGTGCCAGCAGCAAGACAGGGGGCGAGAACACCATATATTTT. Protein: CASSKTGGENTIYF.

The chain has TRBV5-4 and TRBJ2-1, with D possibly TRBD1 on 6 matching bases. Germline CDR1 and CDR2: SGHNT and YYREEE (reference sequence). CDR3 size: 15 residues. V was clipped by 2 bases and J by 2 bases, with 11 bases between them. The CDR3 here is CASSLSQGTYNEQFF. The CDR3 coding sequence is TGTGCCAGCAGCTTAAGTCAGGGGACCTACAATGAGCAGTTCTTC.

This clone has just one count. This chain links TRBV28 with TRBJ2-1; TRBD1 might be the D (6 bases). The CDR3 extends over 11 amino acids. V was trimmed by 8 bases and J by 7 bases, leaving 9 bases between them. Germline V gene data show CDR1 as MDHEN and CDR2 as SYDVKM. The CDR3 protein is CASARGNEQFF. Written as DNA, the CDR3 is TGTGCCAGCGCCAGGGGAAATGAGCAGTTCTTC.

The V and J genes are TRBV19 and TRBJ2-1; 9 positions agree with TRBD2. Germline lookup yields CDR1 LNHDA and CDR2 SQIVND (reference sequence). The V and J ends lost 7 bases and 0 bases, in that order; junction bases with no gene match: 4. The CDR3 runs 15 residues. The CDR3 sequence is CASTLAGSSYNEQFF. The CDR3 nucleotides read TGTGCCAGTACCCTAGCGGGGAGCTCCTACAATGAGCAGTTCTTC.

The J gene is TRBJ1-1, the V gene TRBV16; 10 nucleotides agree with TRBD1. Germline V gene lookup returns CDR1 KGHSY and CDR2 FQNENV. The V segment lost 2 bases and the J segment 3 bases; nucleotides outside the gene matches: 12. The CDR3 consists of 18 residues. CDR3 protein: CASSQLETGGKRDTEAFF. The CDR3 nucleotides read TGTGCCAGCAGCCAACTCGAGACAGGGGGCAAGAGGGACACTGAAGCTTTCTTT.

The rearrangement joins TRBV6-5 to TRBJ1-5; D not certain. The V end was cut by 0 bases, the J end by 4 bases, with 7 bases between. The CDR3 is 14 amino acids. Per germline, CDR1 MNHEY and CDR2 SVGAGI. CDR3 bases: TGTGCCAGCAGTTACTCATTCCTAAATCAGCCCCAGCATTTT. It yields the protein CASSYSFLNQPQHF.

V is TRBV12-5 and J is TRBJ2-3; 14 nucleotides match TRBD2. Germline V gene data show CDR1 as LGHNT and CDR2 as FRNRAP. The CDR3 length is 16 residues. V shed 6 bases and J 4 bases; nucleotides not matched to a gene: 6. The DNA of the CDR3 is TGTGCTAGTGGCATGGGACTAGCGGGAGATGCAGATACGCAGTATTTT. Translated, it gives CASGMGLAGDADTQYF.

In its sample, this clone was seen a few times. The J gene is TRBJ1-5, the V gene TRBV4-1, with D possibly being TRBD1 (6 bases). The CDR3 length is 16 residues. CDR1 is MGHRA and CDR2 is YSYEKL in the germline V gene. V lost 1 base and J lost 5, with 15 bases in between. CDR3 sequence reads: CASSQVGQGNHQPQHF. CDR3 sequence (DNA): TGCGCCAGCAGCCAAGTCGGGCAGGGGAACCATCAGCCCCAGCATTTT.

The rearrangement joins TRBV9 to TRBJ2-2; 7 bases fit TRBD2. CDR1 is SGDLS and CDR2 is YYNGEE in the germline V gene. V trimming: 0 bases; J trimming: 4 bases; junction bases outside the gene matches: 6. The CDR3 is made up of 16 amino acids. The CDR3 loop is CASSVDRAGSTGELFF. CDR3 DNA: TGTGCCAGCAGCGTAGATCGAGCGGGGAGCACCGGGGAGCTGTTTTTT. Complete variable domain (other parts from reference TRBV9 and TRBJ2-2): DSGVTQTPKHLITATGQRVTLRCSPRSGDLSVYWYQQSLDQGLQFLIQYYNGEERAKGNILERFSAQQFPDLHSELNLSSLELGDSALYFCASSVDRAGSTGELFFGEGSRLTVL.

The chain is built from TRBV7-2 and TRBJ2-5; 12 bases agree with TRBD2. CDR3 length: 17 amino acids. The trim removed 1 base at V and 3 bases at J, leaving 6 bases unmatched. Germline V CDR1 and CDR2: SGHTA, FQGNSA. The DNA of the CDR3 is TGTGCCAGCAGCTTAGGAGCTAGCGGGAGGGGTAAAGAGACCCAGTACTTC. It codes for CASSLGASGRGKETQYF.